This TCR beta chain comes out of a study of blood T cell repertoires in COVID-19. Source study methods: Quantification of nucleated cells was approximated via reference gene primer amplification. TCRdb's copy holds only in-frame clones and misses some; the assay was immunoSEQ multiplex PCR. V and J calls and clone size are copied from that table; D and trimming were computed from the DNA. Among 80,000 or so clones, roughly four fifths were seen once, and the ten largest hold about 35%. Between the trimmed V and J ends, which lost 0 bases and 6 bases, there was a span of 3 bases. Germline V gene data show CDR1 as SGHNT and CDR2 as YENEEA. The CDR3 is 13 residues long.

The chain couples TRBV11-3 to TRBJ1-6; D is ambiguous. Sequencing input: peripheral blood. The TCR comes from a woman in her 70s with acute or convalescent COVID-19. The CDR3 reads CASSLDSNSPLHF. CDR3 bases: TGTGCCAGCAGCTTAGACAGTAATTCACCCCTCCACTTT.